This T cell receptor beta chain was identified in a study of Ad26.COV2.S vaccination and SARS-CoV-2 variants. The study's findings and limits: Ad26.COV2.S recipients had broader spike-specific TCRs (P = 0.0014). Placebo recipients and vaccine recipients were similar in non-spike TCR breadth. In TCR breadth and depth analyses, total T cell responses may have been underestimated.

Here immunoSEQ multiplex PCR was the method, and the copy in TCRdb shows in-frame clones only, minus some. The repertoire includes about 97,000 clones, around 81% of them detected once, and 17% sits in the top ten. Turning to this clone: Its antigen is not identified.

V lost 3 bases, J lost 4 bases, and 4 bases lay in between. Germline CDR1 MDHEN, CDR2 SYDVKM. CDR3 length equals 12 residues. The sequences come from peripheral blood, collected after recovery from COVID-19. The chain combines TRBV28 with TRBJ1-5, with D unclear. The sequence came from a human donor who had recovered from COVID-19. The CDR3 coding sequence is TGTGCCAGCAGTTTTGTAAATCAGCCCCAGCATTTT. Its translation: CASSFVNQPQHF.